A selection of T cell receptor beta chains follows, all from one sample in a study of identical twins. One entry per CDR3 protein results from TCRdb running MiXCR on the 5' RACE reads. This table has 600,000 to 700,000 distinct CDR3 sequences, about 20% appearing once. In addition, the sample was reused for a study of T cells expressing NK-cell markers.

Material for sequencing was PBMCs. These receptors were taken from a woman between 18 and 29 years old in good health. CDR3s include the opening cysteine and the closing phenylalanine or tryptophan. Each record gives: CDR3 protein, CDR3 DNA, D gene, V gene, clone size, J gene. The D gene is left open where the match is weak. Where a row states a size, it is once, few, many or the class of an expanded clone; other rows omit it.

CDR3aa: CSARVRGLYNEQFF
CDR3nt: TGCAGTGCTAGAGTTAGGGGCCTATACAATGAGCAGTTCTTC
d_gene: NA
v_gene: TRBV20-1
abundance: few
j_gene: TRBJ2-1

CDR3aa: CASATGGLVGNTEAFF
CDR3nt: TGTGCCAGCGCGACAGGGGGCCTCGTTGGGAACACTGAAGCTTTCTTT
d_gene: TRBD1
v_gene: TRBV28
abundance: NA
j_gene: TRBJ1-1

CDR3aa: CASSSRERGGETQYF
CDR3nt: TGTGCCAGCAGCTCCCGGGAGCGGGGAGGAGAGACCCAGTACTTC
d_gene: TRBD2
v_gene: TRBV5-4
abundance: many
j_gene: TRBJ2-5

CDR3aa: CASSRTGSGDYEQYF
CDR3nt: TGTGCCAGCAGCAGAACAGGGTCCGGAGACTACGAGCAGTACTTC
d_gene: NA
v_gene: TRBV7-2
abundance: NA
j_gene: TRBJ2-7

CDR3aa: CSAPFGGNIQYF
CDR3nt: TGCAGTGCTCCTTTTGGAGGGAACATTCAGTACTTC
d_gene: NA
v_gene: TRBV20-1
abundance: NA
j_gene: TRBJ2-4

CDR3aa: CASSLGPGLADTQYF
CDR3nt: TGTGCCAGCAGCTTAGGTCCAGGGTTGGCAGATACGCAGTATTTT
d_gene: NA
v_gene: TRBV7-2
abundance: NA
j_gene: TRBJ2-3

CDR3aa: CASSLYRGETEAFF
CDR3nt: TGTGCCAGCAGCTTATACAGGGGGGAAACTGAAGCTTTCTTT
d_gene: TRBD1
v_gene: TRBV7-8
abundance: NA
j_gene: TRBJ1-1

CDR3aa: CASSLSGYF
CDR3nt: TGTGCCAGCAGTTTATCGGGGTACTTC
d_gene: NA
v_gene: TRBV27
abundance: NA
j_gene: TRBJ2-7

CDR3aa: CASRHGTAFTGELFF
CDR3nt: TGTGCCAGCAGACATGGGACAGCCTTCACCGGGGAGCTGTTTTTT
d_gene: TRBD1
v_gene: TRBV6-1
abundance: NA
j_gene: TRBJ2-2

CDR3aa: CASSSGQASYEQYF
CDR3nt: TGTGCCAGCTCTTCAGGACAGGCCTCCTACGAGCAGTACTTC
d_gene: TRBD1
v_gene: TRBV2
abundance: NA
j_gene: TRBJ2-7

CDR3aa: CASSWAGRIAYNEQFF
CDR3nt: TGTGCCAGCAGTTGGGCGGGAAGGATTGCCTACAATGAGCAGTTCTTC
d_gene: NA
v_gene: TRBV27
abundance: few
j_gene: TRBJ2-1

CDR3aa: CASSLSGTYNQPQHF
CDR3nt: TGTGCCAGCAGTTTGTCGGGGACCTACAATCAGCCCCAGCATTTT
d_gene: NA
v_gene: TRBV12-3/TRBV12-4
abundance: many
j_gene: TRBJ1-5

CDR3aa: CASSQTRAYEQYF
CDR3nt: TGCGCCAGCAGCCAGACTAGGGCCTACGAGCAGTACTTC
d_gene: NA
v_gene: TRBV4-3
abundance: NA
j_gene: TRBJ2-7

CDR3aa: CASSLALGLAGPGELFF
CDR3nt: TGTGCCAGCAGCTTGGCCCTGGGGCTAGCGGGTCCCGGGGAGCTGTTTTTT
d_gene: TRBD2
v_gene: TRBV5-5
abundance: NA
j_gene: TRBJ2-2

CDR3aa: CASSYSKRTAQFF
CDR3nt: TGTGCCAGCAGTTACTCGAAAAGGACAGCGCAGTTCTTC
d_gene: NA
v_gene: TRBV6-5
abundance: few
j_gene: TRBJ2-1

CDR3aa: CASSVGAANGGETQYF
CDR3nt: TGTGCCAGCAGCGTAGGGGCAGCTAATGGGGGAGAGACCCAGTACTTC
d_gene: NA
v_gene: TRBV9
abundance: few
j_gene: TRBJ2-5

CDR3aa: CASSNGGNTGELFF
CDR3nt: TGTGCCAGCAGTAACGGCGGGAACACCGGGGAGCTGTTTTTT
d_gene: NA
v_gene: TRBV12-3/TRBV12-4
abundance: few
j_gene: TRBJ2-2

CDR3aa: CASSFPRAAIRSGNEQFF
CDR3nt: TGTGCCAGCAGCTTTCCTCGGGCAGCCATTAGATCCGGCAATGAGCAGTTCTTC
d_gene: NA
v_gene: TRBV5-5
abundance: NA
j_gene: TRBJ2-1

CDR3aa: CSAPSRTLKETQYF
CDR3nt: TGCAGTGCTCCATCCCGGACACTTAAAGAGACCCAGTACTTC
d_gene: NA
v_gene: TRBV20-1
abundance: many
j_gene: TRBJ2-5

CDR3aa: CASSYSTNEKLFF
CDR3nt: TGTGCCAGCAGTTACTCAACTAATGAAAAACTGTTTTTT
d_gene: NA
v_gene: TRBV6-5
abundance: few
j_gene: TRBJ1-4

CDR3aa: CASTGQPNTEAFF
CDR3nt: TGTGCCAGCACTGGGCAGCCGAACACTGAAGCTTTCTTT
d_gene: NA
v_gene: TRBV6-1
abundance: many
j_gene: TRBJ1-1

CDR3aa: CAISGQGDVSRGANVLTF
CDR3nt: TGTGCCATCAGTGGACAGGGCGACGTATCTCGTGGGGCCAACGTCCTGACTTTC
d_gene: TRBD1
v_gene: TRBV10-3
abundance: few
j_gene: TRBJ2-6

CDR3aa: CATSDLNRAGGAFF
CDR3nt: TGTGCCACCAGTGATTTGAATCGGGCAGGGGGAGCTTTCTTT
d_gene: TRBD1
v_gene: TRBV24-1
abundance: many
j_gene: TRBJ1-1

CDR3aa: CASSTGTGSSHEQFF
CDR3nt: TGTGCCAGCAGTACCGGGACTGGGTCCTCCCATGAGCAGTTCTTC
d_gene: NA
v_gene: TRBV6-1
abundance: NA
j_gene: TRBJ2-1

CDR3aa: CASSQNSYGHEQFF
CDR3nt: TGTGCCAGCAGCCAGAATAGTTACGGTCATGAGCAGTTCTTC
d_gene: NA
v_gene: TRBV3-1
abundance: NA
j_gene: TRBJ2-1

CDR3aa: CSARDALQGPETQYF
CDR3nt: TGCAGTGCTAGAGATGCTCTTCAGGGGCCCGAGACCCAGTACTTC
d_gene: NA
v_gene: TRBV20-1
abundance: NA
j_gene: TRBJ2-5

CDR3aa: CASSLDVGSTEAFF
CDR3nt: TGCGCCAGCAGCTTGGATGTGGGTAGCACTGAAGCTTTCTTT
d_gene: NA
v_gene: TRBV5-1
abundance: NA
j_gene: TRBJ1-1

CDR3aa: CASSYLAGFSTDTQYF
CDR3nt: TGTGCCAGCAGTTACCTAGCGGGCTTTAGCACAGATACGCAGTATTTT
d_gene: TRBD2
v_gene: TRBV6-5
abundance: NA
j_gene: TRBJ2-3

CDR3aa: CASTMRGQGQGYTF
CDR3nt: TGTGCCAGCACCATGAGGGGACAGGGCCAAGGCTACACCTTC
d_gene: TRBD1
v_gene: TRBV12-3/TRBV12-4
abundance: NA
j_gene: TRBJ1-2

CDR3aa: CSAMGRGRYTEAFF
CDR3nt: TGCAGTGCAATGGGCCGGGGGAGGTACACTGAAGCTTTCTTT
d_gene: NA
v_gene: TRBV20-1
abundance: few
j_gene: TRBJ1-1

CDR3aa: CASTTTEGSPSGNTIYF
CDR3nt: TGTGCCAGCACCACTACAGAGGGGTCTCCCTCTGGAAACACCATATATTTT
d_gene: NA
v_gene: TRBV12-3/TRBV12-4
abundance: NA
j_gene: TRBJ1-3

CDR3aa: CSARARTSGIF
CDR3nt: TGCAGTGCTAGGGCCCGGACTAGCGGGATCTTT
d_gene: TRBD2
v_gene: TRBV20-1
abundance: NA
j_gene: TRBJ2-3